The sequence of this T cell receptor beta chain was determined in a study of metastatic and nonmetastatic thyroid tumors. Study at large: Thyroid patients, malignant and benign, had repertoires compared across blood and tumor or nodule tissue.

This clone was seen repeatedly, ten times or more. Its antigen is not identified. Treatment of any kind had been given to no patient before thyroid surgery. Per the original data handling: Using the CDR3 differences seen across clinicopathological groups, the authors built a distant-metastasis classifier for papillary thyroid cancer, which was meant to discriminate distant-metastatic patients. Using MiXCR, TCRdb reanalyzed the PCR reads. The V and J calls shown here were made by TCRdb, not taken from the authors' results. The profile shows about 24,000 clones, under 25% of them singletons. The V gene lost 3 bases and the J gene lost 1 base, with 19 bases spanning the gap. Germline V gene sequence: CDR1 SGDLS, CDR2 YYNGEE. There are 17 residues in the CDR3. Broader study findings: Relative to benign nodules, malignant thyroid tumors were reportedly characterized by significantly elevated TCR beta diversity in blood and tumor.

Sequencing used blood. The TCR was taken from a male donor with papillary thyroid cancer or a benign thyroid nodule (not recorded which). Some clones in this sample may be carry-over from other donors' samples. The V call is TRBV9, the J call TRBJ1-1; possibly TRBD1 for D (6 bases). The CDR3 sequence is CASSATWGLQENTEAFF. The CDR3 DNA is TGTGCCAGCAGCGCAACCTGGGGGCTCCAAGAGAACACTGAAGCTTTCTTT.